Following are 31 T cell receptor beta chains from one sample sequenced in a study of early T cells in non-severe SARS-CoV-2 infection. Via MiXCR, TCRdb re-called the 5' RACE reads, giving one row per CDR3 protein. The sample records about 80,000 distinct CDR3 sequences, roughly an eighth being singletons. The specimen sequenced was whole blood. The receptors derive from an adult who was a healthcare worker with PCR-confirmed SARS-CoV-2 infection or an uninfected control (not recorded which).

This clonotype appeared many times. The chain carries TRBV29-1 and TRBJ1-3; D ambiguous. V shed 1 base and J shed 2 bases, with 24 bases lying between them. Germline lookup yields CDR1 SQVTM and CDR2 ANQGSEA. The CDR3 loop spans 19 amino acids. The CDR3 DNA reads TGCAGCGTTGAAGTCCCGGACCGCGGGGAGGTAGGGCCTGGAAACACCATATATTTT. Translating gives CSVEVPDRGEVGPGNTIYF.

This clonotype was detected many times. J is TRBJ2-2 and V is TRBV7-6; D perhaps matches TRBD1 (6 bases). In germline, CDR1 is SGHVS, CDR2 FNYEAQ. The CDR3 consists of 14 residues. Trimming took off 2 bases at V and 4 bases at J, with 8 bases between the two ends. CDR3 in amino acids: CASSLRGGTGELFF. The CDR3 region has the DNA TGTGCCAGCAGCTTACGAGGGGGCACCGGGGAGCTGTTTTTT.

This clonotype has only a few counts. The chain combines TRBV7-9 with TRBJ2-3, with 8 nucleotides matching TRBD2. This CDR3 has 16 amino acids. V lost 5 bases, J lost 0 bases, and 7 bases stayed unmatched. Germline assignment: CDR1 SEHNR and CDR2 FQNEAQ (reference sequence). The CDR3 DNA is TGTGCCAGCAGCCTAGAGCGGGGGCTGAGCACAGATACGCAGTATTTT. Its protein is CASSLERGLSTDTQYF.

This clonotype was recorded many times. This chain joins TRBV12-3 or TRBV12-4 and TRBJ1-3; D is perhaps TRBD1 (5 bases). CDR3 length: 16 amino acids. Trimming left V 5 bases short and J 0 bases short, with 14 bases between. The CDR3 sequence is CASSPSGGLSGNTIYF. CDR3 in DNA: TGTGCCAGCAGTCCCTCCGGGGGACTCTCTGGAAACACCATATATTTT.

Many counts were recorded for this clonotype. The rearrangement uses TRBV20-1 and TRBJ2-2; TRBD1 aligns across 8 bases. The CDR3 has 15 residues. CDR1 and CDR2 from the germline V gene are DFQATT and SNEGSKA (reference sequence). V gave up 0 bases and J gave up 6 bases; unmatched junction bases: 6. CDR3 DNA sequence: TGCAGTGCTAGAGACGCAGGGGGCGGGTCCGGGGAGCTGTTTTTT. As protein: CSARDAGGGSGELFF.

This clonotype was seen a handful of times. This chain links TRBV27 with TRBJ2-6; no firm D call. V shed 2 bases and J shed 0 bases, with 5 bases lying between them. This CDR3 comprises 15 residues. From germline, CDR1 is MNHEY and CDR2 SMNVEV (reference sequence). The CDR3 nucleotides are TGTGCCAGCAGTTTAGTCAGCTCTGGGGCCAACGTCCTGACTTTC. It encodes CASSLVSSGANVLTF. Full variable domain (remainder filled in from reference TRBV27 and TRBJ2-6): EAQVTQNPRYLITVTGKKLTVTCSQNMNHEYMSWYRQDPGLGLRQIYYSMNVEVTDKGDVPEGYKVSRKEKRNFPLILESPSPNQTSLYFCASSLVSSGANVLTFGAGSRLTVL.

V gene TRBV20-1 combines with J gene TRBJ2-1; the D gene is possibly TRBD2 (5 bases). The CDR3 runs 16 residues. Germline-derived CDR1 and CDR2 are DFQATT and SNEGSKA (reference sequence). V was pared by 4 bases and J by 0 bases, with 16 bases between. Here the CDR3 DNA reads TGCAGTGCTAACATGGGTCGGGGTGGCTCCTACAATGAGCAGTTCTTC. Encoded protein: CSANMGRGGSYNEQFF.

This clonotype was seen ten or more times. This chain uses TRBV12-3 or TRBV12-4 with TRBJ2-7; the match to TRBD2 covers 9 bases. The CDR3 is 15 amino acids. The junction had 4 bases not matched to a gene; V was cut back by 3 bases and J by 1 base. The CDR3 here is CASSLGLAGSYEQYF. The CDR3 DNA reads as TGTGCCAGCAGTTTGGGGCTAGCGGGGTCCTACGAGCAGTACTTC.

The chain recombines TRBV5-1 with TRBJ2-2, with 9 bases that match TRBD1. CDR1 and CDR2 (germline): SGHRS, YFSETQ. With V trimmed by 4 bases and J by 4 bases, 5 bases remained unmatched. The CDR3 extends over 15 amino acids. CDR3 nucleotides: TGCGCCAGCAGCGTACAGGGGGCGCCCACCGGGGAGCTGTTTTTT. This gives the protein CASSVQGAPTGELFF.

This clonotype came up many times. The rearrangement joins TRBV24-1 to TRBJ1-1, with D uncertain. CDR1 is KGHDR, CDR2 SFDVKD, per germline. This CDR3 spans 13 amino acids. Between the trimmed V and J ends, which lost 5 bases and 6 bases, there was a span of 12 bases. CDR3 bases: TGTGCCACCAGTGCTAACAGCGGGGCTGAAGCTTTCTTT. Translation: CATSANSGAEAFF.

This sequence joins TRBV30 and TRBJ2-1; no reliable D call. CDR1 GTSNPN and CDR2 SVGIG come from the germline V gene (reference sequence). The V end lost 3 bases, the J end lost 0 bases, and 9 bases lay between the germline ends. The CDR3 loop spans 14 amino acids. The CDR3 sequence: CAWRGLSSYNEQFF. The CDR3 region has the DNA TGTGCCTGGAGGGGCCTAAGCTCCTACAATGAGCAGTTCTTC.

This clonotype has only a few counts. The rearrangement joins TRBV6-5 to TRBJ1-5; D is perhaps TRBD1 (6 bases). CDR1 is MNHEY, CDR2 SVGAGI, per germline. CDR3 length: 14 residues. V was clipped by 9 bases and J by 3 bases, with 15 bases between them. CDR3 region: CASRGGQNNQPQHF. Written as DNA, the CDR3 is TGTGCCAGTAGGGGGGGGCAGAACAATCAGCCCCAGCATTTT.

The chain joins TRBV3-1 to TRBJ2-3, with D tentatively TRBD2 (5 bases). The CDR3 contains 13 residues. CDR1 LGHDT and CDR2 YNNKEL come from the germline V gene (reference sequence). V lost 1 base, J lost 10 bases, and 12 bases lay in between. CDR3: CASSQVVLAAQYF. DNA for the CDR3: TGTGCCAGCAGCCAAGTGGTGCTAGCAGCGCAGTATTTT.

The CDR3 reads CASSFSGLANEQYF. CDR3 bases: TGTGCCAGCAGCTTTTCGGGACTAGCGAACGAGCAGTACTTC. The J gene is TRBJ2-7, the V gene TRBV7-8, with 10 bases matching TRBD2. Losses at the gene ends were 3 bases for V and 5 bases for J; bases not matched to a gene: 4. Per germline, CDR1 SGHVS and CDR2 FQNEAQ. This CDR3 contains 14 residues.

This clonotype was detected many times. The chain uses TRBV5-4 and TRBJ2-1, with D perhaps TRBD2 (6 bases). Germline-derived CDR1 and CDR2 are SGHNT and YYREEE (reference sequence). V was clipped by 3 bases and J by 6 bases, with 10 bases between them. CDR3 length equals 13 residues. This chain's CDR3 is CASSSRDFNEQFF. The CDR3 coding sequence is TGTGCCAGCAGCTCAAGGGACTTCAATGAGCAGTTCTTC. The full variable domain, in which reference TRBV5-4 and TRBJ2-1 provide the parts outside the CDR3, is ETGVTQSPTHLIKTRGQQVTLRCSSQSGHNTVSWYQQALGQGPQFIFQYYREEENGRGNFPPRFSGLQFPNYSSELNVNALELDDSALYLCASSSRDFNEQFFGPGTRLTVL.

This clonotype was recorded a few times. The CDR3 loop is CASSQGQVNNEQFF. CDR3 nucleotides: TGTGCCAGCAGTCAAGGACAAGTCAACAATGAGCAGTTCTTC. V gene TRBV7-3 combines with J gene TRBJ2-1; D is perhaps TRBD1 (5 bases). The CDR3 is 14 residues long. Looked up from germline, CDR1 is SGHTA and CDR2 is FQGTGA. V lost 6 bases to trimming and J lost 5 bases, with 14 bases between them. The variable domain in full, completed from reference TRBV7-3 and TRBJ2-1, reads GAGVSQTPSNKVTEKGKYVELRCDPISGHTALYWYRQSLGQGPEFLIYFQGTGAADDSGLPNDRFFAVRPEGSVSTLKIQRTERGDSAVYLCASSQGQVNNEQFFGPGTRLTVL.

This chain links TRBV6-5 with TRBJ1-2; the match to TRBD1 covers 8 bases. The CDR3 consists of 15 residues. Germline lookup yields CDR1 MNHEY and CDR2 SVGAGI. V lost 2 bases to trimming and J lost 7 bases; unmatched junction nucleotides: 9. DNA for the CDR3: TGTGCCAGCAGTTACGGCACGGCAGGGGGCTTTGGCTACACCTTC. Translating gives CASSYGTAGGFGYTF.

This clonotype was observed many times. The V call is TRBV3-1, the J call TRBJ1-1; D perhaps matches TRBD1 (6 bases). Between the trimmed V and J ends, which lost 2 bases and 0 bases, there was a span of 10 bases. Germline-derived CDR1 and CDR2 are LGHDT and YNNKEL (reference sequence). This CDR3 contains 15 residues. The CDR3 DNA follows: TGTGCCAGCAGCCAACAGGGGCCCATGAACACTGAAGCTTTCTTT. Its protein product is CASSQQGPMNTEAFF.

This clonotype was recorded at least ten times. The rearrangement uses TRBV6-6 and TRBJ2-7; 11 bases are a match to TRBD2. The trim removed 2 bases at V and 2 bases at J, leaving 2 bases unmatched. Germline V CDR1 and CDR2: MNHNY, SVGAGI (reference sequence). The CDR3 extends over 15 amino acids. The CDR3 spells CASSYVAGGPYEQYF. CDR3 nucleotides: TGTGCCAGCAGTTACGTAGCGGGAGGGCCCTACGAGCAGTACTTC.

V usage is TRBV2 and J usage is TRBJ1-2, with 7 bases fitting TRBD1. Looked up from germline, CDR1 is SNHLY and CDR2 is FYNNEI. This CDR3 is built from 14 residues. Losses at the gene ends were 6 bases for V and 4 bases for J; bases not matched to a gene: 8. Written as DNA, the CDR3 is TGTGCCAGCAGCCTGGACAGGCAAGGCTATGGCTACACCTTC. This gives the protein CASSLDRQGYGYTF.

This chain connects TRBV3-1 to TRBJ1-4; D gene ambiguous. The V gene lost 4 bases and the J gene lost 8 bases, with 14 bases spanning the gap. The CDR3 has 14 amino acids. In germline, CDR1 is LGHDT, CDR2 YNNKEL (reference sequence). The CDR3 DNA reads TGTGCCAGCAGCCCTGGACGCCTCAGGGAAAAACTGTTTTTT. Translating it yields CASSPGRLREKLFF.

This clonotype was counted between two and nine times. The chain couples TRBV11-2 to TRBJ1-1, with TRBD1 as a possible D gene (6 bases). The CDR3 covers 15 residues. V lost 5 bases and J 4 bases, leaving 17 bases between the germline ends. The germline gives CDR1 SGHAT, CDR2 FQNNGV. The CDR3 DNA is TGTGCCAGCAGCCCCTTGAGGGGGTGGGGCACTGAAGCTTTCTTT. It yields the protein CASSPLRGWGTEAFF. Variable domain in full (rest from reference TRBV11-2 and TRBJ1-1): EAGVAQSPRYKIIEKRQSVAFWCNPISGHATLYWYQQILGQGPKLLIQFQNNGVVDDSQLPKDRFSAERLKGVDSTLKIQPAKLEDSAVYLCASSPLRGWGTEAFFGQGTRLTVV.

The gene calls are TRBV7-2 and TRBJ2-7, with 8 bases lining up with TRBD1. Germline V gene sequence: CDR1 SGHTA, CDR2 FQGNSA. With V trimmed by 4 bases and J by 6 bases, 11 bases remained unmatched. This CDR3 has 15 amino acids. The CDR3 DNA reads as TGTGCCAGCAGCTCCAGCCCAGGGGGCGGCCTCGAGCAGTACTTC. Amino acids: CASSSSPGGGLEQYF. The full variable domain, its missing parts supplied by reference TRBV7-2 and TRBJ2-7, is GAGVSQSPSNKVTEKGKDVELRCDPISGHTALYWYRQSLGQGLEFLIYFQGNSAPDKSGLPSDRFSAERTGGSVSTLTIQRTQQEDSAVYLCASSSSPGGGLEQYFGPGTRLTVT.

This clonotype was seen repeatedly, ten times or more. The chain has TRBV5-1 and TRBJ1-3; 7 bases are shared with TRBD1. The CDR3 covers 18 residues. V gave up 0 bases and J gave up 0 bases; unmatched junction bases: 9. Per germline, CDR1 SGHRS and CDR2 YFSETQ. DNA for the CDR3: TGCGCCAGCAGCTTGGGGGGACAGTGGAACCCCTCTGGAAACACCATATATTTT. It translates to CASSLGGQWNPSGNTIYF. The complete variable domain, with remaining parts taken from reference TRBV5-1 and TRBJ1-3, reads KAGVTQTPRYLIKTRGQQVTLSCSPISGHRSVSWYQQTPGQGLQFLFEYFSETQRNKGNFPGRFSGRQFSNSRSEMNVSTLELGDSALYLCASSLGGQWNPSGNTIYFGEGSWLTVV.

The chain couples TRBV7-9 to TRBJ2-3; 10 positions match TRBD2. The CDR3 contains 17 residues. Germline values: CDR1 SEHNR, CDR2 FQNEAQ (reference sequence). Trimming at V came to 3 bases and at J to 2 bases, leaving 8 bases not matched to a gene. The CDR3 DNA is TGTGCCAGCAGCTTTATGGCTAGCGGGGGTTTCACAGATACGCAGTATTTT. Translated, it gives CASSFMASGGFTDTQYF.

This clonotype came up many times. V and J are TRBV7-6 and TRBJ2-1, with D uncertain. The ends were cut back, 5 bases at V and 6 bases at J, with 5 bases in the middle. The CDR3 contains 11 residues. Germline CDR1 is SGHVS and CDR2 is FNYEAQ. CDR3 DNA sequence: TGTGCCAGCAGCCTTAGCAATGAGCAGTTCTTC. Translating gives CASSLSNEQFF.

This clonotype was recorded a few times. V is TRBV30 and J is TRBJ1-1; no reliable D call. Germline CDR1 and CDR2: GTSNPN and SVGIG (reference sequence). The CDR3 contains 12 residues. V lost 5 bases and J 0 bases, leaving 7 bases between the germline ends. The CDR3 loop is CAWGMMNTEAFF. CDR3 in DNA: TGTGCCTGGGGGATGATGAACACTGAAGCTTTCTTT.

This clonotype was seen repeatedly, ten times or more. The chain links TRBV20-1 to TRBJ1-6; 9 positions match TRBD1. This CDR3 is built from 14 residues. Germline loops: CDR1 DFQATT, CDR2 SNEGSKA (reference sequence). Trimming at V came to 0 bases and at J to 9 bases, leaving 3 bases not matched to a gene. The CDR3 sequence: CSAREGTGPSPLHF. In DNA form, the CDR3 reads TGCAGTGCTAGAGAAGGGACAGGGCCTTCACCCCTCCACTTT.

In nucleotides, the CDR3 is TGCGCCAGCAGCTCCACAGGACCTGGCTATGAGCAGTTCTTC. Its protein product is CASSSTGPGYEQFF. V usage is TRBV5-1 and J usage is TRBJ2-1, with D perhaps TRBD1 (5 bases). Germline-derived CDR1 and CDR2 are SGHRS and YFSETQ. The CDR3 spans 14 residues. V was shortened by 3 bases and J by 8 bases, with 15 bases between the two germline ends.

This clonotype was seen only a few times. V gene TRBV7-6 combines with J gene TRBJ2-3, with 8 bases matching TRBD2. V lost 2 bases to trimming and J lost 4 bases; unmatched junction nucleotides: 8. Germline CDR1 and CDR2: SGHVS and FNYEAQ. This CDR3 has 16 amino acids. The CDR3 region has the DNA TGTGCCAGCAGCTTATTACGGACGGGGGGGCCAGATACGCAGTATTTT. Amino acids: CASSLLRTGGPDTQYF.

This clonotype has only a few counts. This chain uses TRBV19 with TRBJ1-3; perhaps TRBD1 as D (5 bases). V was cut by 5 bases and J by 1 base, with 12 bases left in between. CDR1 is LNHDA, CDR2 SQIVND, per germline (reference sequence). This CDR3 spans 15 amino acids. This CDR3 reads CASSGQAVSGNTIYF. The CDR3 region has the DNA TGTGCCAGTAGTGGACAAGCAGTATCTGGAAACACCATATATTTT.